This T cell receptor (beta chain) was obtained from a study of T cell responses to AZD1222 COVID-19 vaccine. The V gene's germline CDR1 is LNHDA and CDR2 SQIVND (reference sequence). V lost 10 bases to trimming and J lost 2 bases, with 18 bases between them. The CDR3 sequence is 15 residues long. Second-dose groups at about 4 or about 12 weeks were pooled. This table comes from immunoSEQ multiplex PCR, and its TCRdb copy is limited to in-frame clones, with some not included. The data show about 150,000 clones, 80% to 95% seen once. As for this clone: Its specificity is not known.

Study-wide results and limits: Among AZD1222 vaccinees, only six were seropositive at baseline. Unmutated regions of variants are reportedly targeted by nearly half of spike-specific TCRs. Without day 14 samples, only post-peak T cell repertoires were studied.

The starting material was peripheral blood, obtained 28 days after the second AZD1222 dose. The TCR was taken from an adult who received the AZD1222 COVID-19 vaccine. The V and J genes are TRBV19 and TRBJ2-1, with D maybe TRBD2 (6 bases). The CDR3 region has the DNA TGTGCCACCAGCCCTAGCGAGTGGACCTACAATGAGCAGTTCTTC. Translation: CATSPSEWTYNEQFF.